This TCR beta chain emerged from a study of T cells in Graves' hyperthyroidism and ophthalmopathy. Study findings and constraints: Ophthalmopathy cases were set apart from stable hyperthyroidism by a 13 V-J model.

No progression to ophthalmopathy during 18 months of follow-up defined stable disease. The CDR3 contains 15 residues. CDR1 and CDR2 from the germline V gene are DFQATT and SNEGSKA (reference sequence). Trimming took off 3 bases at V and 1 base at J, with 14 bases between the two ends. Points on this clonotype: Its target is unknown.

Authors of the study amplified TCR beta CDR3 regions from RNA transcripts. The primer set for the first-round RT-PCR of the TCR CDR3 was HTBI. TCRdb reprocessed the multiplex PCR reads via MiXCR and lists one record per CDR3 protein. The data show under 650,000 distinct CDR3 sequences, with 15% to 20% seen just once and around 4% held by the top ten. Sequencing was done on a sample of blood. This chain uses TRBV20-1 with TRBJ2-3; D is possibly TRBD2 (6 bases). The sequence came from a woman in her twenties or thirties with Graves' hyperthyroidism. CDR3 DNA sequence: TGCAGTGCTAGGCCCCAGGAGCGGGGCACAGATACGCAGTATTTT. Its translation is CSARPQERGTDTQYF.